This T cell receptor (beta chain) originates from a study of blood T cell repertoires in COVID-19. Study-level background: COVID-19 samples collected from the United States, Italy and Spain covered acute and convalescent phases. The analysed material was cDNA or gDNA that came from T cells, B-cell-depleted T cells, or PBMCs.

In the original processing: Counts of nucleated cells, estimated from reference gene primer amplification, were obtained. The protocol was immunoSEQ multiplex PCR, while the TCRdb copy is restricted to in-frame clones and leaves out a portion. The DNA was the basis for D and trimming; V, J and clone size are from that table. Of hundreds of thousands of clones listed, around 87% were seen once; the top ten hold about 2.2%. The germline V gene encodes CDR1 WNHNN and CDR2 SYGVQD (reference sequence). This CDR3 contains 17 residues. Trimming took 4 bases from V and 4 from J; bases not matched to a gene: 10.

The sample consisted of peripheral blood. The TCR comes from a woman in her 50s who had recovered from COVID-19. J is TRBJ2-2 and V is TRBV10-1, with 9 nucleotides matching TRBD2. The CDR3 is CASSARGRGRVTGELFF. For the CDR3, the DNA is TGCGCCAGCAGTGCTCGCGGGAGGGGTCGTGTCACCGGGGAGCTGTTTTTT.